This entry is about one T cell receptor beta chain. Its antigen is currently unknown. The V gene end was trimmed by 4 bases and the J gene end by 7 bases; junction bases not matched to a gene: 7. The V gene's germline CDR1 is MDHEN and CDR2 SYDVKM. There are 16 residues in the CDR3. CD4+CD45RO+CD25- cells were isolated as memory CD4+ T cells. General study results and limits: In terms of TCR gene usage, tumor memory CD4+ T cells clustered together with blood and lymph node memory CD4+ cells, as well as with lymph node naive CD4+ cells.

Constant-region reverse primers amplified full-length variable regions, followed by semi-nested Nested Universal Primer A PCR. TCRdb reanalysed the 5' RACE reads using MiXCR and keeps one entry per CDR3 protein. The table lists more than 40,000 distinct CDR3 sequences, 29% of them singletons. The V gene is TRBV28, the J gene TRBJ2-1; 13 bases are a match to TRBD2. The receptor was derived from a female donor with breast cancer. Material for sequencing was memory CD4+ T cells sorted from a lymph node. Subset of the sample: memory CD4+ T cells, CD4+CD45RO+CD25-. CDR3 in amino acids: CASSSPTSGRANEQFF. As DNA, the CDR3 is TGTGCCAGCAGTTCCCCCACTAGCGGGAGGGCTAATGAGCAGTTCTTC.